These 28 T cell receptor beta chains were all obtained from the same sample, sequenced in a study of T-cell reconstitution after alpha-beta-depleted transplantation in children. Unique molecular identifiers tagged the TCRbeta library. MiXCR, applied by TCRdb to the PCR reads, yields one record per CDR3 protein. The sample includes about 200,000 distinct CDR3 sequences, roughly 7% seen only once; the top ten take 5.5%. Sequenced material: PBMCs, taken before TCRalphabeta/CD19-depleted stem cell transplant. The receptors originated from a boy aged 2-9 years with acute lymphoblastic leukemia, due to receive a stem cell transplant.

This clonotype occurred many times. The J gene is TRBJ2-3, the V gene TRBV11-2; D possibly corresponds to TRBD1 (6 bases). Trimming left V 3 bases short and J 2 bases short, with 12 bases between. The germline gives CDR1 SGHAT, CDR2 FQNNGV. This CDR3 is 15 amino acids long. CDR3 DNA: TGTGCCAGCAGCTTGGTGGGGGCTATCACAGATACGCAGTATTTT. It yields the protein CASSLVGAITDTQYF.

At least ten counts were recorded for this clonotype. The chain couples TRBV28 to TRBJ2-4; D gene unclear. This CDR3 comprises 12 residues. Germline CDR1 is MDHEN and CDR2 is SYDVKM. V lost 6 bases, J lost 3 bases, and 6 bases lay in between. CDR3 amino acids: CASSWGKNIQYF. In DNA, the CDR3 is TGTGCCAGCAGCTGGGGCAAAAACATTCAGTACTTC.

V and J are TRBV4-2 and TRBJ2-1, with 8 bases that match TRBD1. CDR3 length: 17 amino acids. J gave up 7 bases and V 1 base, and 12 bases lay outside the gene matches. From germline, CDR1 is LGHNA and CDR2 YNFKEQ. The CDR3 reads CASSQAPGQGSGNEQFF. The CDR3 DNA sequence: TGTGCCAGCAGCCAAGCCCCTGGACAGGGATCAGGGAATGAGCAGTTCTTC.

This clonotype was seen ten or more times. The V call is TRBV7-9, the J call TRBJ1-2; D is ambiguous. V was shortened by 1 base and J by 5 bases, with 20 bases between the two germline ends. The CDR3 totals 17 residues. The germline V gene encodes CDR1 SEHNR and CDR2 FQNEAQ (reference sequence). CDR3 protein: CASSLGIPVGGSYGYTF. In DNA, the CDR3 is TGTGCCAGCAGCTTAGGGATACCGGTAGGAGGCAGTTATGGCTACACCTTC.

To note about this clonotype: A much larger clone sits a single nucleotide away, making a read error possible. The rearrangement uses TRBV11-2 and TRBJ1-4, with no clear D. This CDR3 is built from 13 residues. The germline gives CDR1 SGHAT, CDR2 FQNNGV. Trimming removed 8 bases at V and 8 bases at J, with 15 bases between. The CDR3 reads CASGPTVEEKLFF. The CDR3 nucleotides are TGTGCCAGCGGCCCCACGGTGGAGGAAAAACTGTTTTTT.

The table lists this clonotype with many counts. The DNA for the CDR3 is TGTGCCAGCAGCCTTTCGGACGAGCAGTACTTC. Its protein is CASSLSDEQYF. The rearrangement links TRBV28 to TRBJ2-7, with no clear D. Trimming removed 6 bases at V and 5 bases at J, with 8 bases between. Germline V gives CDR1 MDHEN, CDR2 SYDVKM. CDR3 length equals 11 residues.

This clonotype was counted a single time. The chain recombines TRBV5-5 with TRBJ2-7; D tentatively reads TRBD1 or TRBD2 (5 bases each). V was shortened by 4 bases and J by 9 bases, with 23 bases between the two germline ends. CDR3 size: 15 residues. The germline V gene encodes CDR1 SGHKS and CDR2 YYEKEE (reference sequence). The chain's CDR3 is CASSPGADASLGQYF. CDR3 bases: TGTGCCAGCAGCCCCGGGGCCGACGCCTCCTTGGGGCAGTACTTC.

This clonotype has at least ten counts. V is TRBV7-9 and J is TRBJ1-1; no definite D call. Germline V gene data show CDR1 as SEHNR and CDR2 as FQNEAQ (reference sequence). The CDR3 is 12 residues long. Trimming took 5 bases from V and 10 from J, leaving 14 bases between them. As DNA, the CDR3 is TGTGCCAGCAGCCCTAATAGGGAAGCAGCTTTCTTT. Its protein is CASSPNREAAFF.

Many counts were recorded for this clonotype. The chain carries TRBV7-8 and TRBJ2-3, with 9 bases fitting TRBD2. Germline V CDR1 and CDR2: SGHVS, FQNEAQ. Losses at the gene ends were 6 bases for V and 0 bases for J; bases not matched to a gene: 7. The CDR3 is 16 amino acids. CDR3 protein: CASRRIAGVSTDTQYF. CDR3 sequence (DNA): TGTGCCAGCAGGCGAATAGCGGGAGTGAGCACAGATACGCAGTATTTT.

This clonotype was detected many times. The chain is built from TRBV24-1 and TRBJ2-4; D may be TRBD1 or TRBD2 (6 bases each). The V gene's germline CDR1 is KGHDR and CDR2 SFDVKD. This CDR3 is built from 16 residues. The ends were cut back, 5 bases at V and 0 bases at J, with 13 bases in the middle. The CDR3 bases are TGTGCCACCAGTGCCGGGGGCCAACTAGCCAAAAACATTCAGTACTTC. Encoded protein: CATSAGGQLAKNIQYF.

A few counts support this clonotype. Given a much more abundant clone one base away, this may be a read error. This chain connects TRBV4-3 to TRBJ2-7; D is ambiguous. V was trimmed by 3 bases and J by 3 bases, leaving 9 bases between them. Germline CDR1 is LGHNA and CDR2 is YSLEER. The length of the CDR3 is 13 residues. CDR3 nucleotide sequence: TGCGCCAGCAGCCAGGATCTAGACTACGAGCAGTACTTC. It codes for CASSQDLDYEQYF.

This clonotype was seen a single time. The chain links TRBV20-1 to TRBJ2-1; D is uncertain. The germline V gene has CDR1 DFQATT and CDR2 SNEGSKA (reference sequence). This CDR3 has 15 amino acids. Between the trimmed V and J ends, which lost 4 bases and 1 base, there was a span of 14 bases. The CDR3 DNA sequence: TGCAGTGCTAACGGACGACTTTCTTCCTACAATGAGCAGTTCTTC. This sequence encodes CSANGRLSSYNEQFF.

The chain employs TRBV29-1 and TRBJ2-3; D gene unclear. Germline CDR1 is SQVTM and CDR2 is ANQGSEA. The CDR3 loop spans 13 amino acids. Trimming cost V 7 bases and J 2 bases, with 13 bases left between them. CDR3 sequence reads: CSASFGYTDTQYF. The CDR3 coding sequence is TGCAGCGCCTCCTTCGGGTACACAGATACGCAGTATTTT.

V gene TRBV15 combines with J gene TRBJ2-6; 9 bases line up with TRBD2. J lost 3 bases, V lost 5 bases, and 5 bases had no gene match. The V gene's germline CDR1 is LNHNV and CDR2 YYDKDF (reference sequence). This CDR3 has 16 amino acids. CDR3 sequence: CATSWRGGLGANVLTF. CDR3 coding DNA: TGTGCCACCAGCTGGCGGGGGGGGCTTGGGGCCAACGTCCTGACTTTC.

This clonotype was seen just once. The DNA of the CDR3 is TGTGCCAGCAGTGAAGGTATGGGGGGTGAGGAGCCCCAGCATTTT. The encoded protein is CASSEGMGGEEPQHF. This chain connects TRBV25-1 to TRBJ1-5, with TRBD1 as a possible D gene (5 bases). Germline values: CDR1 MGHDK, CDR2 SYGVNS. The CDR3 contains 15 residues. V gave up 2 bases and J gave up 8 bases, with 16 bases separating them.

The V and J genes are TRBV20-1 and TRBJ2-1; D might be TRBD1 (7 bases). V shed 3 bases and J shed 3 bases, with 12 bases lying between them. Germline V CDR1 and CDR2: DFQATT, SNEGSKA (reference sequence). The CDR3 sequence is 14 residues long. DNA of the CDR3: TGCAGTGCTAGGTCCAGGGGGGACTACAATGAGCAGTTCTTC. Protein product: CSARSRGDYNEQFF.

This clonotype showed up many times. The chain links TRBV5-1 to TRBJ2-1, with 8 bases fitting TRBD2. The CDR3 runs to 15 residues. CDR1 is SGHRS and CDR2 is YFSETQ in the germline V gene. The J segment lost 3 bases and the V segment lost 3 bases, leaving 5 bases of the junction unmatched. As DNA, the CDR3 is TGCGCCAGCAGCTGGGCCGGGACTAGCTACAATGAGCAGTTCTTC. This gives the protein CASSWAGTSYNEQFF. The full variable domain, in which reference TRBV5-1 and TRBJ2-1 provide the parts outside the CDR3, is KAGVTQTPRYLIKTRGQQVTLSCSPISGHRSVSWYQQTPGQGLQFLFEYFSETQRNKGNFPGRFSGRQFSNSRSEMNVSTLELGDSALYLCASSWAGTSYNEQFFGPGTRLTVL.

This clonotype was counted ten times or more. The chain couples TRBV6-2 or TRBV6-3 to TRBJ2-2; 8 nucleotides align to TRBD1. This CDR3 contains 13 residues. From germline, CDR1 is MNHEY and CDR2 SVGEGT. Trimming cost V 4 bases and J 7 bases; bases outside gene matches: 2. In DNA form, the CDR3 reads TGTGCCAGCAGTTTCGGACAGGGCGGGGAGCTGTTTTTT. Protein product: CASSFGQGGELFF.

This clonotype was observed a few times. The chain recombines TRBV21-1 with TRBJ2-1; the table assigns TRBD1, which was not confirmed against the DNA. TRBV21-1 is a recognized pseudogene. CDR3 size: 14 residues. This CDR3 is CARPGTGAYNEQFF. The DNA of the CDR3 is TGTGCCAGACCCGGGACAGGGGCCTACAATGAGCAGTTCTTC.

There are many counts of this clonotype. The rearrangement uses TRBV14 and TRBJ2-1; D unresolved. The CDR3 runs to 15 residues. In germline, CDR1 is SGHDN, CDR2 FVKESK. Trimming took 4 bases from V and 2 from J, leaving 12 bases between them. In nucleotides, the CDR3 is TGTGCCAGCAGCCCGAGTCGGGCCCCCTACAATGAGCAGTTCTTC. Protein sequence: CASSPSRAPYNEQFF.

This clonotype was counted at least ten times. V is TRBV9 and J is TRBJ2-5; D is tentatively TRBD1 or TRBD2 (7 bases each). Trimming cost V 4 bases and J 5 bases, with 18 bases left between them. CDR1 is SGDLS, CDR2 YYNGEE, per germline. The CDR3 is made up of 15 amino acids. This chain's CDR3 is CASSQGGNRGETQYF. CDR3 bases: TGTGCCAGCAGCCAGGGGGGGAACAGAGGGGAGACCCAGTACTTC.

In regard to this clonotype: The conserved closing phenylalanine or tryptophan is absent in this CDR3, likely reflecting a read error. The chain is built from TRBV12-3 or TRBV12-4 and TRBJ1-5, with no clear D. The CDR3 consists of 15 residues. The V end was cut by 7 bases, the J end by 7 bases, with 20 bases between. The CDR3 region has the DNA TGTGCCAGCACCTCCGGCGGGTGGGTAGGCCAGCCCCAGCATTCT. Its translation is CASTSGGWVGQPQHS.

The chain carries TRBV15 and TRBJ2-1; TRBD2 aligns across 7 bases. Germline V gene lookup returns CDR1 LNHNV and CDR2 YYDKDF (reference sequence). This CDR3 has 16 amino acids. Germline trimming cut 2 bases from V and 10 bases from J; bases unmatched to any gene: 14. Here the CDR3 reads CATSRPGTSTGGEQFF. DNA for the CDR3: TGTGCCACCAGCAGACCCGGGACCTCCACGGGGGGAGAGCAGTTCTTC.

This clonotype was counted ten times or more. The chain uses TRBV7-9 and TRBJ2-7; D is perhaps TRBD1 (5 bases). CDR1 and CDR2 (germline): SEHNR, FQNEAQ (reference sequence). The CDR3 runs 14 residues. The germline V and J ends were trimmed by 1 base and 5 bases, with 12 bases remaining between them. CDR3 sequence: CASSLVEQAHEQYF. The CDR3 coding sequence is TGTGCCAGCAGCTTAGTGGAACAGGCCCACGAGCAGTACTTC.

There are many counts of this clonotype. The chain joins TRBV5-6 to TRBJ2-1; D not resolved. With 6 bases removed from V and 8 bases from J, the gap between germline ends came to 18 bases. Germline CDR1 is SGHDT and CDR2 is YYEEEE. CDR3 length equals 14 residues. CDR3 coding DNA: TGTGCCAGCACCTTACCGCCTAATGTCCATGAGCAGTTCTTC. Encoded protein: CASTLPPNVHEQFF. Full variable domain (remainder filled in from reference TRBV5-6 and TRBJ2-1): DAGVTQSPTHLIKTRGQQVTLRCSPKSGHDTVSWYQQALGQGPQFIFQYYEEEERQRGNFPDRFSGHQFPNYSSELNVNALLLGDSALYLCASTLPPNVHEQFFGPGTRLTVL.

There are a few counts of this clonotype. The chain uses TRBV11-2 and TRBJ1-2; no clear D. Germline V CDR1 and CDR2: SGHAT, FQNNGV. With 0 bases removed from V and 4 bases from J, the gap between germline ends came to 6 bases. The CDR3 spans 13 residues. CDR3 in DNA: TGTGCCAGCAGCTTAGACCCGGGCTATGGCTACACCTTC. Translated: CASSLDPGYGYTF.

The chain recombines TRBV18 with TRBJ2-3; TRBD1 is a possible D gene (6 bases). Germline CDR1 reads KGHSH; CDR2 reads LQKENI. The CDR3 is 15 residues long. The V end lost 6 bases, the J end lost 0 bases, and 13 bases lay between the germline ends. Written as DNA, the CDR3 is TGTGCCAGCTCCCCGGACAGCGCTAGCACAGATACGCAGTATTTT. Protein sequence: CASSPDSASTDTQYF.

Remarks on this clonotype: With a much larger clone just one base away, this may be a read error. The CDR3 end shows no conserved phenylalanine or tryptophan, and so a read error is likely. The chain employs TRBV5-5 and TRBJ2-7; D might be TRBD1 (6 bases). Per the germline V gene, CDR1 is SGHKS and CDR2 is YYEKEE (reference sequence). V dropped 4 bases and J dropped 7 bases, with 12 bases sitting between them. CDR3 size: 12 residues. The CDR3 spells CASSLTGWEQYL. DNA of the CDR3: TGTGCCAGCAGCCTAACAGGGTGGGAGCAGTACCTC.